This T cell receptor beta chain originates from a study of identical twins. This clonotype was seen a few times. From the 5' RACE reads, TCRdb called clonotypes with MiXCR, one entry per CDR3 protein. Of about 190,000 distinct CDR3 sequences in the sample, about a sixth were seen once. The CDR3 totals 15 residues. J lost 7 bases, V lost 5 bases, and 10 bases had no gene match. The same sample was also used in a study of T cells expressing NK-cell markers. From that paper: The CD3+CD56-NKG2C+ fraction of four donors was likewise dominated by these clonotypes.

This clonotype was sampled from a young woman in good health. Sequenced material: CD8+ T cells sorted from blood. The chain has TRBV12-3 or TRBV12-4 and TRBJ2-3, with 9 bases identical to TRBD1. Here the CDR3 DNA reads TGTGCCAGCAGTGACAGGGGACAGGGTTTGAATACGCAGTATTTT. This codes for CASSDRGQGLNTQYF.